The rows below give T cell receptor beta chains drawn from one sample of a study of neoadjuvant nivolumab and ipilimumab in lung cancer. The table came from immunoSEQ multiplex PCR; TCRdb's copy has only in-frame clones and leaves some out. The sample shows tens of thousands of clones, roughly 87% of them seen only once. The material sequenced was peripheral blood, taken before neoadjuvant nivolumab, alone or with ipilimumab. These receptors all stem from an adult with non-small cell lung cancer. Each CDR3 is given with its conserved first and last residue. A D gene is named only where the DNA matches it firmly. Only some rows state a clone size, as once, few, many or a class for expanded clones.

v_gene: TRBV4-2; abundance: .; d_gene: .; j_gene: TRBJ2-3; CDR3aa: CASSQDRGPRPDTQYF; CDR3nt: TGTGCCAGCAGCCAAGATAGAGGCCCGCGGCCAGATACGCAGTATTTT
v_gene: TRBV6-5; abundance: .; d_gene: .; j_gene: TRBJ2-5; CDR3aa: CASSYSGRGVSETQYF; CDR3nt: TGTGCCAGCAGTTACTCCGGTAGGGGAGTGTCAGAGACCCAGTACTTC
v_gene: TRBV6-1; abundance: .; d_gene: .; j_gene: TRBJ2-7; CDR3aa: CASSVNPTYEQYF; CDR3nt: TGTGCCAGCAGTGTTAACCCAACCTACGAGCAGTACTTC
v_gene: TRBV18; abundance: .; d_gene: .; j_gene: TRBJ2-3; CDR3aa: CASSPAGELSTDTQYF; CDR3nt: TGTGCCAGCTCACCCGCCGGAGAGCTTAGCACAGATACGCAGTATTTT
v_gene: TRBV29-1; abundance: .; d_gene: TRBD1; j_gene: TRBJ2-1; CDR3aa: CSVDERQGAGEQFF; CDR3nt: TGCAGCGTTGATGAGAGACAGGGGGCTGGTGAGCAGTTCTTC
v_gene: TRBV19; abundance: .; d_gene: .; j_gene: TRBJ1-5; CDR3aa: CASSSGSRQPQHF; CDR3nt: TGTGCCAGTAGTAGCGGGTCAAGGCAGCCCCAGCATTTT
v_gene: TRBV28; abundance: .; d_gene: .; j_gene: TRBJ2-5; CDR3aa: CASSLGSQETQYF; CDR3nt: TGTGCCAGCAGTTTAGGGAGCCAAGAGACCCAGTACTTC
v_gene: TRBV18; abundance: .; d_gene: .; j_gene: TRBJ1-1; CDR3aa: CAAPSWGGNTEAFF; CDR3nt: TGTGCCGCTCCGAGTTGGGGGGGGAACACTGAAGCTTTCTTT
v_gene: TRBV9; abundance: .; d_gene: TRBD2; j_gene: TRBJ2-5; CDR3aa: CASSVVGGSGETQYF; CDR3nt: TGTGCCAGCAGCGTAGTGGGGGGGAGTGGGGAGACCCAGTACTTC
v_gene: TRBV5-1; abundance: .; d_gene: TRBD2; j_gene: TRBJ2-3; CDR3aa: CASSPGGGLDTQYF; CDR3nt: TGCGCCAGCAGCCCGGGAGGTGGGCTGGATACGCAGTATTTT
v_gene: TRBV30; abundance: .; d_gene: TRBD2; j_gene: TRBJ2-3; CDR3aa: CAWSTSGSLDTQYF; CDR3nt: TGTGCCTGGTCGACTAGCGGGAGTTTAGATACGCAGTATTTT
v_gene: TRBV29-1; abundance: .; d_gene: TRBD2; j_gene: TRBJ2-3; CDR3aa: CSVGATSGSTPSTDTQYF; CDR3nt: TGCAGCGTCGGAGCGACTAGCGGCTCTACACCTAGCACAGATACGCAGTATTTT
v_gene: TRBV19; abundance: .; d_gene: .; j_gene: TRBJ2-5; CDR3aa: CASSTEGFGETQYF; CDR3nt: TGTGCCAGTAGTACCGAAGGGTTCGGGGAGACCCAGTACTTC
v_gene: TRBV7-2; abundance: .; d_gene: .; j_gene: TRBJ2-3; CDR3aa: CASKGPDTQYF; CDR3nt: TGTGCCAGCAAGGGCCCAGATACGCAGTATTTT
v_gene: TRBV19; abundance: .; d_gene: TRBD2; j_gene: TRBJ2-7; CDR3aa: CASSPGLADSSYEQYF; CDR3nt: TGTGCCAGTAGTCCGGGACTAGCGGACAGCTCCTACGAGCAGTACTTC
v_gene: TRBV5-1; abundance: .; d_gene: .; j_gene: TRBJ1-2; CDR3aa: CASSPRGRGYGYTF; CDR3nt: TGCGCCAGCAGCCCGAGGGGCAGGGGCTATGGCTACACCTTC
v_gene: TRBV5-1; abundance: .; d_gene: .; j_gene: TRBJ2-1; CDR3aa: CASSLGGQGGYNEQFF; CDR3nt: TGCGCCAGCAGTTTAGGGGGGCAGGGGGGCTACAATGAGCAGTTCTTC
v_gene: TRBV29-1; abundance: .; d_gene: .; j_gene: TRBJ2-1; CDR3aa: CSVRWGEQFF; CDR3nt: TGCAGCGTCCGGTGGGGCGAGCAGTTCTTC
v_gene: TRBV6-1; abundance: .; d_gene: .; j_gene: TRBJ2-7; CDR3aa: CASSDFAAGTSYEQYF; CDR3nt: TGTGCCAGCAGTGATTTCGCCGCAGGCACTTCCTACGAGCAGTACTTC
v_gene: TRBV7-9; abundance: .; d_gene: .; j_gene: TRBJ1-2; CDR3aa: CASSRRGLSGTTNYGYTF; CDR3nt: TGTGCCAGCAGCCGAAGGGGTCTATCCGGGACAACTAACTATGGCTACACCTTC
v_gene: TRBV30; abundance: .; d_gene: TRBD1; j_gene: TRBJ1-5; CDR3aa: CAWSVGGGGGDQPQHF; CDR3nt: TGTGCCTGGAGTGTAGGTGGAGGGGGCGGGGATCAGCCCCAGCATTTT
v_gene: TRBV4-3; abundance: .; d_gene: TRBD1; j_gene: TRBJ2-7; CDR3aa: CASSRGPGQGAYEQYF; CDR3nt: TGCGCCAGCAGCCGGGGTCCGGGACAGGGGGCCTACGAGCAGTACTTC
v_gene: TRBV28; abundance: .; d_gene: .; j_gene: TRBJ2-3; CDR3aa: CASSLPVEMERGTQYF; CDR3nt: TGTGCCAGCAGTTTACCGGTAGAGATGGAGAGGGGTACGCAGTATTTT
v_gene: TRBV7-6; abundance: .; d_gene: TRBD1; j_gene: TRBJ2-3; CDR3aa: CASSLGGQATDTQYF; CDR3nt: TGTGCCAGCAGCTTAGGGGGACAGGCTACAGATACGCAGTATTTT
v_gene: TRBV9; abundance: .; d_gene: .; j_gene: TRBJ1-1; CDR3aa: CASSAGRTLNTEAFF; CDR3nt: TGTGCCAGCAGCGCGGGCCGGACCCTGAACACTGAAGCTTTCTTT
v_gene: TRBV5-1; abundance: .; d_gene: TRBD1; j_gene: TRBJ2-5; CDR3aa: CASSFGQGGIQYF; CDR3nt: TGCGCCAGCAGCTTCGGACAGGGAGGTATCCAGTACTTC
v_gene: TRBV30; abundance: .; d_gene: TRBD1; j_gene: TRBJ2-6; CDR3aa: CAWSSGTGVSGANVLTF; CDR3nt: TGTGCCTGGAGTTCCGGGACAGGGGTCTCTGGGGCCAACGTCCTGACTTTC
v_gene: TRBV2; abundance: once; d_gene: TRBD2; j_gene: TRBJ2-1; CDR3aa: CAIPGTRSGYNEQFF; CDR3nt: TGTGCCATCCCCGGGACTAGAAGTGGGTACAATGAGCAGTTCTTC
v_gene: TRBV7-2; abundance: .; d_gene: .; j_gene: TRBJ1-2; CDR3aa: CASSLDGYGYTF; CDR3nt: TGTGCCAGCAGCTTAGACGGCTATGGCTACACCTTC